This T cell receptor beta chain was recorded in a study of blood T cell repertoires in COVID-19. TCRdb keeps only in-frame clones here, not all; method: immunoSEQ multiplex PCR. This table has more than 90,000 clones, less than 90% appearing once. Per germline, CDR1 SNHLY and CDR2 FYNNEI. The CDR3 length is 15 residues. V lost 6 bases, J lost 6 bases, and 12 bases stayed unmatched. Input material: peripheral blood. V is TRBV2 and J is TRBJ2-3; TRBD2 aligns across 7 bases. This clonotype was sampled from a man in his 70s who had recovered from COVID-19. The DNA for the CDR3 is TGTGCCAGCAGCGTAACTAGCGCCGCCTCTGATACGCAGTATTTT. Its protein product is CASSVTSAASDTQYF.